This T cell receptor (beta chain) is drawn from a study of Graves' ophthalmopathy and Graves' hyperthyroidism (dated by TCRdb to 2016 to 2019). Regarding the research as a whole: Peripheral blood was collected before any treatment was given, at the time of initial diagnosis. The study used signatures of the TCR beta repertoire to tell Graves' ophthalmopathy apart from Graves' hyperthyroidism and to predict which patients would progress to ophthalmopathy. In total, some 130 blood samples were TCR-sequenced: approximately 42 ophthalmopathy, approximately 80 hyperthyroidism and some 17 hyperthyroidism-to-ophthalmopathy patients. To explore V-J signatures that distinguish ophthalmopathy from hyperthyroidism, a discovery set of more than 90 patients was enrolled, made up of around 40 with ophthalmopathy and some 60 with stable hyperthyroidism. An independent validation cohort comprised 18 hyperthyroidism patients and roughly 15 patients who later progressed from hyperthyroidism to ophthalmopathy. T-cell repertoires of thyroid tissue and blood were compared in about six hyperthyroidism patients. After sampling, hyperthyroidism patients received methimazole starting at 30 mg daily, and ophthalmopathy patients received high-dose intravenous methylprednisolone. The 95 to 100 discovery patients were randomly divided into training and test sets at a 7:3 ratio. Overall study results and their limits: No statistical method was used to predetermine the sample size, and group allocation was not hidden from the investigators. Most expanded thyroid clonotypes with frequency above 0.001 were also detected in blood, suggesting blood repertoires may reflect the thyroid immune response. In validation, the model predicted ophthalmopathy progression with about 70% sensitivity and about 77% specificity; around twelve predicted patients were CT-confirmed with GO in a median of about 6.2 months. In cross-validation, the 13-signature model distinguished ophthalmopathy from stable hyperthyroidism with 85% to 90% sensitivity and around 81% specificity, and in the test set the corresponding values were approximately 80% and 75%.

TCR beta CDR3 regions were amplified from RNA transcripts for repertoire sequencing. HTBI primers and the Qiagen OneStep RT-PCR kit were used in a first-round RT-PCR, which was followed by a second-round multiplex PCR, size selection and purification. Sequencing of the libraries was carried out on an Illumina HiSeq2000 in paired-end mode with 100 bp reads. In the source study's methods: SOAPnuke was used to process the reads, removing any read that contained adapters or uncalled bases, had a mean Phred below 15, or lacked an exact match to the constant primer or identifier. COPE v1.2.5 was used to merge the high-quality paired reads. Each unique nucleotide sequence was defined as a clonotype, and clonotypes were aligned to IMGT TRB V, D and J references with MiTCR v1.1. The analysis was limited to V-J combinations with a frequency above 0.0001, which together covered 99.2% of repertoires. For each V-J combination, a TCR clonal expansion and chaos score was defined as the ratio of F50 clonal expansion to chaos observed in the TCRdist matrix. Welch's t-statistics and random forest were used to reduce features to about a dozen V-J combinations, which were fed into a naive Bayes classifier. The similarity between thyroid and blood repertoires was quantified using the Morisita-Horn index. TCRdb reprocessing: public reads trimmed at Q25 with fastp, clones called with MiXCR, in-frame beta chains kept. Each entry is one CDR3 protein sequence, shown with its most common DNA and genes. TCRdb's processing, not the authors' own work, is the source of the V and J calls. This sample lists hundreds of thousands of distinct CDR3 sequences; about 20% were detected once. About 6.6% of the sample lies in the top ten.

This clonotype has at least ten counts. Its antigen remains undetermined. Base qualities are not recorded, but no much larger clone differs from it by a single base. Hyperthyroidism was defined as stable when no progression to ophthalmopathy occurred within 18 months of follow-up. Patients with hyperthyroidism were aged 18 to 65 years, had been newly diagnosed, and had a disease duration of less than 2 months. Patients were excluded if they had other autoimmune diseases, uncontrolled infections, pregnancy or lactation. Clinical symptoms, serum thyroxine, TRAb, thyroid ultrasound and orbital computed tomography formed the basis of the diagnosis. Using Ficoll-Paque density gradient centrifugation, PBMCs were isolated from over 8.5 ml of fresh peripheral blood. Total RNA was extracted with Trizol reagent and quality-checked on an Agilent 2100 Bioanalyzer. The CDR3 sequence holds 13 residues, the cysteine and phenylalanine included. The CDR3 DNA has 39 bases and is translated from base 1. CDR1 DFQATT and CDR2 SNEGSKA are derived from the germline V gene (reference sequence). Trimming takes 6 bases off V and 6 bases off J; junction bases not matched to a gene: 7.

The sequence came from a woman aged 18-29 years with stable Graves' hyperthyroidism. Some clones in this sample may be carry-over from other donors' samples. Donor details come from another sample of the same person, matched by shared clones. The rearrangement combines TRBV20-1 with TRBJ2-3; 9 central nucleotides agree with TRBD2. The source material was peripheral blood. The nucleotides read TGCAGTGCAAGCGGGGGGAGGGCTGATACGCAGTATTTT. The resulting protein is CSASGGRADTQYF.